These 30 T cell receptor beta chains came from one sample sequenced in a study of shared clonotypes between healthy human individuals. The method was immunoSEQ multiplex PCR; TCRdb's version includes in-frame clones alone and lacks a portion of them. The sample records 450,000 to 500,000 clones, around four fifths being singletons. Sequencing input: PBMCs. The receptors originated from a woman in her 40s in good health. Some clones in this sample may be carry-over from other donors' samples.

The chain employs TRBV10-2 and TRBJ1-5; D gene unclear. Trimming took 0 bases from V and 5 from J, leaving 5 bases between them. The CDR3 spans 13 residues. Germline loops: CDR1 WSHSY, CDR2 SAAADI. CDR3 region: CASSESSYQPQHF. Here the CDR3 DNA reads TGCGCCAGCAGTGAGTCGTCATATCAGCCCCAGCATTTT.

In its sample, this clone was seen once. The chain recombines TRBV7-2 with TRBJ2-7; D call uncertain. The CDR3 is 11 amino acids. Germline lookup yields CDR1 SGHTA and CDR2 FQGNSA. The V gene lost 4 bases and the J gene lost 5 bases, with 6 bases spanning the gap. CDR3: CASSSVDEQYF. In DNA, the CDR3 is TGTGCCAGCAGCTCCGTCGACGAGCAGTACTTC.

The chain has TRBV7-2 and TRBJ1-4, with 7 bases lining up with TRBD1. J was trimmed by 4 bases and V by 0 bases; bases with no gene match: 5. The CDR3 loop spans 16 amino acids. Germline CDR1 reads SGHTA; CDR2 reads FQGNSA. The CDR3 loop reads CASSLAGGTVNEKLFF. In DNA form, the CDR3 reads TGTGCCAGCAGCTTAGCGGGCGGGACAGTTAATGAAAAACTGTTTTTT.

This chain uses TRBV18 with TRBJ2-7, with D tentatively TRBD1 (5 bases). V gave up 3 bases and J gave up 3 bases, with 12 bases separating them. The CDR3 has 14 amino acids. The germline V gene has CDR1 KGHSH and CDR2 LQKENI. CDR3 sequence (DNA): TGTGCCAGCTCACCGCAGGGTCTAGGCTACGAGCAGTACTTC. It codes for CASSPQGLGYEQYF.

As concerns this clone: A much larger clone differs by one base, so this may be a read error. Other DNA sequences in the same sample also yield this CDR3. The V and J genes are TRBV30 and TRBJ1-5; possible D gene TRBD1, 5 bases. V lost 2 bases to trimming and J lost 4 bases, with 12 bases between them. From germline, CDR1 is GTSNPN and CDR2 SVGIG (reference sequence). The CDR3 is 14 amino acids. Here the CDR3 DNA reads TGTGCCTGGAGTACCGGGACGCTAAATCAGCCCCAGCATTTT. Translation gives CAWSTGTLNQPQHF.

CDR3 coding DNA: TGTGCCAGCAGTGTTAGCGGGAAATGGGCGACCCAGTACTTC. It translates to CASSVSGKWATQYF. The gene calls are TRBV28 and TRBJ2-5; 8 positions agree with TRBD2. Germline loops: CDR1 MDHEN, CDR2 SYDVKM. The CDR3 length is 14 residues. J lost 7 bases, V lost 5 bases, and 9 bases had no gene match.

The rearrangement joins TRBV30 to TRBJ1-1; D unclear. The V end was cut by 1 base, the J end by 1 base, with 7 bases between. This CDR3 spans 13 amino acids. CDR1 and CDR2 (germline): GTSNPN, SVGIG (reference sequence). The CDR3 loop is CAWSAGRNTEAFF. DNA of the CDR3: TGTGCCTGGAGTGCCGGCCGGAACACTGAAGCTTTCTTT.

This rearrangement joins TRBV15 to TRBJ1-5; D is uncertain. V was cut by 3 bases and J by 3 bases, with 9 bases left in between. Germline CDR1 is LNHNV and CDR2 is YYDKDF (reference sequence). The CDR3 is made up of 14 amino acids. The CDR3 region is CATSSRSFNQPQHF. Written as DNA, the CDR3 is TGTGCCACCAGCAGTAGGAGTTTCAATCAGCCCCAGCATTTT. Full variable domain (rest looked up from reference TRBV15 and TRBJ1-5): DAMVIQNPRYQVTQFGKPVTLSCSQTLNHNVMYWYQQKSSQAPKLLFHYYDKDFNNEADTPDNFQSRRPNTSFCFLDIRSPGLGDTAMYLCATSSRSFNQPQHFGDGTRLSIL.

This clone was seen just once. The chain joins TRBV4-2 to TRBJ2-1, with D possibly matching TRBD2 (5 bases). V was cut by 0 bases and J by 0 bases, with 18 bases left in between. The CDR3 sequence is 19 residues long. CDR1 is LGHNA, CDR2 YNFKEQ, per germline. In DNA form, the CDR3 reads TGTGCCAGCAGCCAAGACCCTAGCTATGCCCAAAGCTCCTACAATGAGCAGTTCTTC. Translation gives CASSQDPSYAQSSYNEQFF.

J is TRBJ2-1 and V is TRBV15; 7 bases map to TRBD1. Germline CDR1 and CDR2: LNHNV and YYDKDF (reference sequence). The CDR3 has 15 residues. The V segment lost 1 base and the J segment 3 bases; nucleotides outside the gene matches: 3. CDR3 loop: CATSRGQGDYNEQFF. As DNA, the CDR3 is TGTGCCACCAGCAGAGGGCAGGGGGACTACAATGAGCAGTTCTTC.

This clone was observed once. This chain uses TRBV5-1 with TRBJ2-5; a weak D match, TRBD2 (6 bases). The CDR3 runs to 14 residues. Per the germline V gene, CDR1 is SGHRS and CDR2 is YFSETQ. Between the trimmed V and J ends, which lost 4 bases and 4 bases, there was a span of 14 bases. The CDR3 DNA follows: TGCGCCAGCAGCGGAAACCGGGACTCAGAGACCCAGTACTTC. Amino acids: CASSGNRDSETQYF.

This clone was picked up a small number of times. V usage is TRBV27 and J usage is TRBJ2-3; TRBD2 matches 8 bases. The CDR3 totals 15 residues. The V gene's germline CDR1 is MNHEY and CDR2 SMNVEV (reference sequence). Unmatched junction bases numbered 9, after V lost 9 bases and J lost 1 base. CDR3 bases: TGTGCCAGTGGACCGGCGGGAGGTGGCACAGATACGCAGTATTTT. Protein product: CASGPAGGGTDTQYF.

The V gene is TRBV6-1, the J gene TRBJ2-5; 8 bases are shared with TRBD1. Germline V gene data show CDR1 as MNHNS and CDR2 as SASEGT. Germline trimming cut 8 bases from V and 0 bases from J; bases unmatched to any gene: 2. This CDR3 has 13 residues. CDR3 DNA: TGTGCCAGCGACAGGGGATACCAAGAGACCCAGTACTTC. This gives the protein CASDRGYQETQYF.

The chain uses TRBV5-1 and TRBJ2-7; TRBD2 might be the D (5 bases). The CDR3 length is 12 residues. Germline CDR1 and CDR2: SGHRS and YFSETQ. Trimming stripped 2 bases from V and 6 bases from J, with 9 bases between. CDR3 DNA sequence: TGCGCCAGCAGCTTTCCGGACTCCGAGCAGTACTTC. Amino acid sequence: CASSFPDSEQYF.

CDR3 coding DNA: TGCGCCAGCAGCCCCGGACTAGCAAACATTCAGTACTTC. Amino acids: CASSPGLANIQYF. The V and J genes are TRBV5-1 and TRBJ2-4; 8 positions agree with TRBD2. The germline V gene encodes CDR1 SGHRS and CDR2 YFSETQ. Germline trimming cut 4 bases from V and 6 bases from J; bases unmatched to any gene: 3. The CDR3 runs 13 residues.

V is TRBV27 and J is TRBJ2-1; D gene ambiguous. This CDR3 region has 14 residues. V was pared by 3 bases and J by 2 bases, with 8 bases between. Per the germline V gene, CDR1 is MNHEY and CDR2 is SMNVEV (reference sequence). The CDR3 protein is CASSLRRTYNEQFF. The CDR3 DNA follows: TGTGCCAGCAGTTTGAGGAGAACCTACAATGAGCAGTTCTTC.

This clone was seen a single time. V and J are TRBV18 and TRBJ2-3, with D unclear. The length of the CDR3 is 13 residues. The V end was cut by 6 bases, the J end by 2 bases, with 9 bases between. Germline V gives CDR1 KGHSH, CDR2 LQKENI. CDR3 sequence (DNA): TGTGCCAGCTCCATCGGTTACACAGATACGCAGTATTTT. It yields the protein CASSIGYTDTQYF. Complete variable domain (other parts from reference TRBV18 and TRBJ2-3): NAGVMQNPRHLVRRRGQEARLRCSPMKGHSHVYWYRQLPEEGLKFMVYLQKENIIDESGMPKERFSAEFPKEGPSILRIQQVVRGDSAAYFCASSIGYTDTQYFGPGTRLTVL.

The V and J genes are TRBV10-2 and TRBJ2-3, with a possible D match to TRBD1 (6 bases). The CDR3 loop spans 16 amino acids. Trimming removed 8 bases at V and 2 bases at J, with 20 bases between. Germline-derived CDR1 and CDR2 are WSHSY and SAAADI. CDR3 bases: TGCGCCAGCCGGCGAAAGGACAGTCTTATCACAGATACGCAGTATTTT. It yields the protein CASRRKDSLITDTQYF.

V is TRBV2 and J is TRBJ2-5, with D possibly matching TRBD2 (5 bases). The CDR3 runs to 13 residues. Germline CDR1 SNHLY, CDR2 FYNNEI. Trimming stripped 8 bases from V and 1 base from J, with 11 bases between. Here the CDR3 DNA reads TGTGCCAGCGCCCGGGATCTCCAAGAGACCCAGTACTTC. It yields the protein CASARDLQETQYF.

The V call is TRBV7-5, the J call TRBJ1-2; no DNA check was done on the table's D call, TRBD1. TRBV7-5 is classified as a pseudogene. This CDR3 is built from 18 residues. The chain's CDR3 is CARSPPPVRIQGCNGYTF. The DNA of the CDR3 is TGTGCCAGAAGCCCCCCCCCTGTCCGGATACAGGGGTGCAATGGCTACACCTTC.

This chain joins TRBV30 and TRBJ2-3; D not resolved. The CDR3 extends over 14 amino acids. Trimming cost V 4 bases and J 3 bases, with 14 bases left between them. Germline V CDR1 and CDR2: GTSNPN, SVGIG (reference sequence). This CDR3 reads CAWTPALGTDTQYF. The CDR3 nucleotides are TGTGCCTGGACCCCCGCTTTAGGGACAGATACGCAGTATTTT.

Of note for this clone: A read error may explain this, as a much larger clone is one base away. The same CDR3 arises from other DNA sequences in this sample as well. The V gene is TRBV5-4, the J gene TRBJ2-7; D is undetermined. Germline values: CDR1 SGHNT, CDR2 YYREEE (reference sequence). The CDR3 loop spans 12 amino acids. Trimming pared 0 bases from V and 7 bases from J, leaving 8 bases between. For the CDR3, the DNA is TGTGCCAGCAGCTTGGAGGGCTATGAGCAGTACTTC. Translated, it gives CASSLEGYEQYF.

This clone was observed once. This chain links TRBV4-3 with TRBJ1-2, with unresolved D. This CDR3 region has 15 residues. Germline CDR1 LGHNA, CDR2 YSLEER. Trimming pared 0 bases from V and 6 bases from J, leaving 14 bases between. CDR3 bases: TGCGCCAGCAGCCAAGATGTAAGCATTATGGATGGCTACACCTTC. This gives the protein CASSQDVSIMDGYTF.

V gene TRBV28 combines with J gene TRBJ2-3, with 11 bases fitting TRBD2. This CDR3 is 15 amino acids long. V shed 7 bases, J shed 4 bases, and the junction held 7 bases outside the gene matches. In germline, CDR1 is MDHEN, CDR2 SYDVKM. The CDR3 here is CASKLLAGAADTQYF. CDR3 sequence (DNA): TGTGCCAGCAAACTACTAGCGGGAGCGGCAGATACGCAGTATTTT.

A note on this clone: A read error is possible here, since a much larger clone lies one base away. The V call is TRBV9, the J call TRBJ1-5, with D unresolved. Germline CDR1 is SGDLS and CDR2 is YYNGEE. The CDR3 extends over 17 amino acids. Trimming pared 4 bases from V and 1 base from J, leaving 18 bases between. This chain's CDR3 is CASSKFPRAGSNQPQHF. The DNA of the CDR3 is TGTGCCAGCAGCAAGTTTCCCCGGGCGGGGAGCAATCAGCCCCAGCATTTT. Full variable domain (remainder filled in from reference TRBV9 and TRBJ1-5): DSGVTQTPKHLITATGQRVTLRCSPRSGDLSVYWYQQSLDQGLQFLIQYYNGEERAKGNILERFSAQQFPDLHSELNLSSLELGDSALYFCASSKFPRAGSNQPQHFGDGTRLSIL.

This clone was observed a handful of times. The genes are TRBV28 and TRBJ1-2; D perhaps matches TRBD1 (5 bases). CDR1 MDHEN and CDR2 SYDVKM come from the germline V gene. CDR3 length: 14 residues. Between the trimmed V and J ends, which lost 3 bases and 5 bases, there was a span of 13 bases. CDR3 region: CASSFSGMGYGYTF. CDR3 nucleotides: TGTGCCAGCAGTTTTTCAGGGATGGGGTATGGCTACACCTTC.

The gene calls are TRBV19 and TRBJ2-7; 9 bases are a match to TRBD1. The CDR3 length is 14 residues. The V segment lost 3 bases and the J segment 4 bases; nucleotides outside the gene matches: 4. Germline V lookup: CDR1 LNHDA, CDR2 SQIVND (reference sequence). The CDR3 DNA reads as TGTGCCAGTAGTATGGGGACAGGGTTATACGAGCAGTACTTC. Its translation is CASSMGTGLYEQYF.

Worth noting for this clone: This specimen includes other DNA sequences encoding the same CDR3. V is TRBV5-4 and J is TRBJ2-3; TRBD2 matches 9 bases. V trimming: 2 bases; J trimming: 3 bases; junction bases outside the gene matches: 1. CDR1 SGHNT and CDR2 YYREEE come from the germline V gene (reference sequence). The length of the CDR3 is 14 residues. For the CDR3, the DNA is TGTGCCAGCAGCTTAGCGGGAGGTACAGATACGCAGTATTTT. It translates to CASSLAGGTDTQYF.

V usage is TRBV9 and J usage is TRBJ2-7; D unclear. CDR1 and CDR2 (germline): SGDLS, YYNGEE. CDR3 length: 16 amino acids. Trimming took off 4 bases at V and 2 bases at J, with 19 bases between the two ends. CDR3 nucleotides: TGTGCCAGCAGCCCCCAAATGGCAGGTGGTCCCTACGAGCAGTACTTC. Protein sequence: CASSPQMAGGPYEQYF.

This clone was seen more than once but under ten times. The same CDR3 also results from other DNA sequences found in this sample. The chain employs TRBV6-1 and TRBJ2-3, with TRBD2 matching 7 bases. V trimming: 10 bases; J trimming: 2 bases; junction bases outside the gene matches: 9. The CDR3 sequence is 14 residues long. Germline V CDR1 and CDR2: MNHNS, SASEGT. The chain's CDR3 is CATTGAGHTDTQYF. CDR3 coding DNA: TGTGCCACCACCGGAGCGGGGCACACAGATACGCAGTATTTT.